This T cell receptor beta chain was obtained from a study of regulatory T cells in long-lasting Graves disease. For the study at large: Under 3 months of antithyroid drugs had been taken by newly diagnosed Graves' patients.

Arm-PCR of CDR3 regions with iRepertoire HTBI primers generated TCR beta libraries. TCRdb redid the calling of the multiplex PCR reads with MiXCR, one entry per CDR3 protein. The repertoire has 360,000 or so distinct CDR3 sequences, roughly 17% of them found once; the top ten carry 20% to 25%. This clonotype was seen ten or more times. Its target is unknown. Stated time point: newly diagnosed GD, antithyroid drugs for less than 3 months. Researchers made the TCR library from RNA that was extracted from PBMCs. In each case, Graves' disease was diagnosed per American Thyroid Association guidelines. Study observations and caveats: TCR diversity was lower in persistent than newly diagnosed Graves' disease.

The germline V gene has CDR1 MDHEN and CDR2 SYDVKM. V lost 5 bases and J lost 3, with 14 bases in between. The CDR3 is 14 residues long. These data were also reused for a study on T cells in Graves' hyperthyroidism and ophthalmopathy.

This receptor was identified in a woman under 30 with Graves disease. Material: peripheral blood mononuclear cells (PBMCs), obtained at new diagnosis, from a patient treated with antithyroid drugs. This chain uses TRBV28 with TRBJ2-7, with D possibly called TRBD1 or TRBD2 (6 bases each). The DNA for the CDR3 is TGTGCCAGCAGTACGCGGGACAATGACTACGAGCAGTACTTC. Protein sequence: CASSTRDNDYEQYF.